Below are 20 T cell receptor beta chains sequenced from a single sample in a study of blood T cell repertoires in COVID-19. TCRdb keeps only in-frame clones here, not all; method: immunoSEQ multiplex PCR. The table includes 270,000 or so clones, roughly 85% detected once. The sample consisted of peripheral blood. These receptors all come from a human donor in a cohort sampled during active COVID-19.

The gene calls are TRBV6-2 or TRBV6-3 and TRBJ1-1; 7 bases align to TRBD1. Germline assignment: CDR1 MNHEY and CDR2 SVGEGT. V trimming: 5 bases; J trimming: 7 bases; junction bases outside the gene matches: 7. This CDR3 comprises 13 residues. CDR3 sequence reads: CASSKTGVNEAFF. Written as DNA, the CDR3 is TGTGCCAGCAGTAAAACAGGGGTGAATGAAGCTTTCTTT.

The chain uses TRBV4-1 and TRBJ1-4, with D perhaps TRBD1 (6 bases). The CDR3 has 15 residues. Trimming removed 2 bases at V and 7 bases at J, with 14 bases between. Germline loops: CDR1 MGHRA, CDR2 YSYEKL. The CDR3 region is CASSQPGERGEKLFF. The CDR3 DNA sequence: TGCGCCAGCAGCCAACCAGGGGAGAGGGGTGAAAAACTGTTTTTT.

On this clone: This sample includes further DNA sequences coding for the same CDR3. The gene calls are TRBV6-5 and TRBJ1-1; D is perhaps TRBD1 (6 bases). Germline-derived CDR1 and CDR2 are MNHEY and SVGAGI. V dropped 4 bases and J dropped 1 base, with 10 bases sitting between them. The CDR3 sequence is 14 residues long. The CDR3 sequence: CASSSPGQNTEAFF. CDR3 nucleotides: TGTGCCAGCAGTTCCCCGGGACAGAACACTGAAGCTTTCTTT.

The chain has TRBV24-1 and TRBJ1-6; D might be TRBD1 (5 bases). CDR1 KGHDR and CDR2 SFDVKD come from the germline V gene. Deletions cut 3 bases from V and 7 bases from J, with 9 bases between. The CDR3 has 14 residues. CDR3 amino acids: CATSDAGNNSPLHF. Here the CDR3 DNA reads TGTGCCACCAGTGATGCAGGGAACAATTCACCCCTCCACTTT.

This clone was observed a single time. CDR3 in amino acids: CSVEGSGHYGYTF. In DNA form, the CDR3 reads TGCAGCGTTGAAGGGTCTGGGCACTATGGCTACACCTTC. The chain carries TRBV29-1 and TRBJ1-2; D gene unclear. The CDR3 contains 13 residues. Trimming shortened V by 1 base and J by 3 bases, and 9 bases separated the two germline ends. CDR1 is SQVTM, CDR2 ANQGSEA, per germline.

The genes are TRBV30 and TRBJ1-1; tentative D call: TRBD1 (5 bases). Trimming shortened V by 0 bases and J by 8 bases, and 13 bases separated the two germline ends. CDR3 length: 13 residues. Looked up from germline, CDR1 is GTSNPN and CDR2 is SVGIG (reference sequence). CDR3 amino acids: CAWSVGTLAEAFF. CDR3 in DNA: TGTGCCTGGAGTGTTGGGACTTTGGCCGAAGCTTTCTTT.

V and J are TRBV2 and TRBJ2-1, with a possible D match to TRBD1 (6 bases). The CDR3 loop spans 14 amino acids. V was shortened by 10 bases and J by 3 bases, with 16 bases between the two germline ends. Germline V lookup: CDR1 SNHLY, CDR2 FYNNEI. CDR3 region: CATGASLNYNEQFF. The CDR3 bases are TGTGCCACAGGGGCCTCTTTAAACTACAATGAGCAGTTCTTC.

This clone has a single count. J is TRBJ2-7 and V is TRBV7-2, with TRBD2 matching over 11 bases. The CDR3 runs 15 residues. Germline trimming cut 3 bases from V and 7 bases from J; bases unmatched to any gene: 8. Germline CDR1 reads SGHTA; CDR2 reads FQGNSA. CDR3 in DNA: TGTGCCAGCAGCTTGGTGCTAGCGGGAGGTGGAGAGCAGTACTTC. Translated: CASSLVLAGGGEQYF.

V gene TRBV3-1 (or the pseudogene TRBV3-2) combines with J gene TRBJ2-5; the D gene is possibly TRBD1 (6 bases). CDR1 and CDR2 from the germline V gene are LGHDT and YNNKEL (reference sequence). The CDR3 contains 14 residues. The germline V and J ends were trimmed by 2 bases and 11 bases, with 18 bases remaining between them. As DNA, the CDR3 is TGTGCCAGCAGCCAACCCGGGACAAGAGAGATTCAGTACTTC. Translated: CASSQPGTREIQYF.

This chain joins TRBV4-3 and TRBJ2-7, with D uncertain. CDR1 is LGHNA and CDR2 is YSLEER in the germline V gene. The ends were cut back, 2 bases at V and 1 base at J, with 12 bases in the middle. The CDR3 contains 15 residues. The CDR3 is CASSQLVSLSYEQYF. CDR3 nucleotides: TGCGCCAGCAGCCAACTAGTCTCCCTTTCCTACGAGCAGTACTTC.

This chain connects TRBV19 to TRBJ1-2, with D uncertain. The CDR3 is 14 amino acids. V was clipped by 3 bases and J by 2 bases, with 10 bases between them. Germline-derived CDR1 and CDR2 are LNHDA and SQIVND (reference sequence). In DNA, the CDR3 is TGTGCCAGTAGTATCGACAAGCTAAACTATGGCTACACCTTC. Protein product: CASSIDKLNYGYTF.

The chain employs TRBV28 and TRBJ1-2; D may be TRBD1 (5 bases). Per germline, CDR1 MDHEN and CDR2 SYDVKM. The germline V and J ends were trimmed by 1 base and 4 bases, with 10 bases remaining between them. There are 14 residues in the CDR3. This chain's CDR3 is CASSLSTGPYGYTF. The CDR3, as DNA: TGTGCCAGCAGTTTATCCACAGGCCCCTATGGCTACACCTTC.

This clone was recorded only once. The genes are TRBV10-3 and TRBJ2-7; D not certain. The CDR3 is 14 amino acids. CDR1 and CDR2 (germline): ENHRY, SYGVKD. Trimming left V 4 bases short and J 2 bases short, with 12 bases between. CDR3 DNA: TGTGCCATCAGTGTTGGCGGCGTGACCTACGAGCAGTACTTC. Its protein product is CAISVGGVTYEQYF.

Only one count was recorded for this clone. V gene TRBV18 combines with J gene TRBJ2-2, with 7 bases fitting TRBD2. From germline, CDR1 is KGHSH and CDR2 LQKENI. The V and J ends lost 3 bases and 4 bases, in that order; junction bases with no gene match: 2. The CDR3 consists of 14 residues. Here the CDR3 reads CASSPGGLTGELFF. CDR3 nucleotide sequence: TGTGCCAGCTCACCGGGAGGGCTCACCGGGGAGCTGTTTTTT.

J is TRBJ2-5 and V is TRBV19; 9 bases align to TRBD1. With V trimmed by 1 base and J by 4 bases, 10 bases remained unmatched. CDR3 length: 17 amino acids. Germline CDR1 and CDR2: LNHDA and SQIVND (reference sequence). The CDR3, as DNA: TGTGCCAGTAGTATAGTCTGGCCCGGGACAGGGATAGAGACCCAGTACTTC. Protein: CASSIVWPGTGIETQYF.

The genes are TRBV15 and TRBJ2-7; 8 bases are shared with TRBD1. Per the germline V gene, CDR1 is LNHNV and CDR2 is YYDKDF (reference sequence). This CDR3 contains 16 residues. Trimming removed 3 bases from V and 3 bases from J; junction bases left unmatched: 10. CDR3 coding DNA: TGTGCCACCAGCAGGGCCATTAGGGACAGGATCTACGAGCAGTACTTC. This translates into CATSRAIRDRIYEQYF.

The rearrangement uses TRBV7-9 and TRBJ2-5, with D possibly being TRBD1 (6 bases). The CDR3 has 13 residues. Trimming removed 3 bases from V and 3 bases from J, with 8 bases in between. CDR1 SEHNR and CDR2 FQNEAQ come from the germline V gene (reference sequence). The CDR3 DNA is TGTGCCAGCAGCTTGGGACAAAAAGAGACCCAGTACTTC. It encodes CASSLGQKETQYF.

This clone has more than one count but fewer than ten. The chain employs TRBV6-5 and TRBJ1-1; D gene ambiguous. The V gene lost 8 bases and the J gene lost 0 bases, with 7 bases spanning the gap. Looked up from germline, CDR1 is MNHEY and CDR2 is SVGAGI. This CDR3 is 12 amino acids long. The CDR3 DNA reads TGTGCCAGCCGCCGCGTGAACACTGAAGCTTTCTTT. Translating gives CASRRVNTEAFF.

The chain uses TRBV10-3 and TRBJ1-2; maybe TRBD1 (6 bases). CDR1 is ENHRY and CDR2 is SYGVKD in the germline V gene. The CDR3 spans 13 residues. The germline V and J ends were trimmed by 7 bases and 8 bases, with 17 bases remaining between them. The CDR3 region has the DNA TGTGCCATCATGAACCACAGGGAGCAAGGCTACACCTTC. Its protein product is CAIMNHREQGYTF.

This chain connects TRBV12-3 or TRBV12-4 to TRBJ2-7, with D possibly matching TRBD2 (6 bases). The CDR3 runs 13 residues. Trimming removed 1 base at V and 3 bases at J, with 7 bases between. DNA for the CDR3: TGTGCCAGCAGTTTAGGGCGGGGCTACGAGCAGTACTTC. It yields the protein CASSLGRGYEQYF.